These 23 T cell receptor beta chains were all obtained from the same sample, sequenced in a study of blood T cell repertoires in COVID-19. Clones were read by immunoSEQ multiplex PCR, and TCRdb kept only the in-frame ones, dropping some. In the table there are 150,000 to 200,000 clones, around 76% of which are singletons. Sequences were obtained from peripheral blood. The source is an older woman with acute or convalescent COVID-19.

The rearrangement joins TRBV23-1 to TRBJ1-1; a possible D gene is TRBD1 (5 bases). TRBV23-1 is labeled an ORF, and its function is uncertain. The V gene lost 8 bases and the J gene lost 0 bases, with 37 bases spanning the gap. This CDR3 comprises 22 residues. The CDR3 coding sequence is TGCGCCAGCCCTCAGAGCCGAGGGAGGCGCGAGGGTAGAGGGGTTCTGAACACTGAAGCTTTCTTT. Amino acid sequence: CASPQSRGRREGRGVLNTEAFF.

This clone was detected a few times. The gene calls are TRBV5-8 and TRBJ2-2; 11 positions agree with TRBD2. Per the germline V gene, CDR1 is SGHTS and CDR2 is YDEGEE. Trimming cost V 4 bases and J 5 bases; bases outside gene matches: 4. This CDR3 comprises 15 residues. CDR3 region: CASSRLAGRTGELFF. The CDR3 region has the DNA TGTGCCAGCAGCAGACTAGCGGGGAGAACCGGGGAGCTGTTTTTT.

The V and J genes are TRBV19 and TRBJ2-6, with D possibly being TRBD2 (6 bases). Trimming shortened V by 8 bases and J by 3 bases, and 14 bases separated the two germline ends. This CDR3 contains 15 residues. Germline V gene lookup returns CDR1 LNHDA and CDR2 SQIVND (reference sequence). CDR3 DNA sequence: TGTGCCAGTCGCCCGCGGGAAGGTGGGGCCAACGTCCTGACTTTC. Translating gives CASRPREGGANVLTF.

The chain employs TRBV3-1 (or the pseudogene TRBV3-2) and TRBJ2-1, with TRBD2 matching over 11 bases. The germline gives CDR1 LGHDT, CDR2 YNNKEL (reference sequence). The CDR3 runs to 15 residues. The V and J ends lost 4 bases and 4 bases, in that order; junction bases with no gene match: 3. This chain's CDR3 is CASSPGTSGYNEQFF. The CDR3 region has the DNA TGTGCCAGCAGCCCCGGGACTAGCGGATACAATGAGCAGTTCTTC.

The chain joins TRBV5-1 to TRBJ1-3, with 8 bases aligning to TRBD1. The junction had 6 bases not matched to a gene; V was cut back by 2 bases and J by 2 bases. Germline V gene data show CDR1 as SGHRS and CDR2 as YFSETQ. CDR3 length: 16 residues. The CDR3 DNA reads TGCGCCAGCAGCTTACTCCCAGGGGGCACTGGAAACACCATATATTTT. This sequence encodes CASSLLPGGTGNTIYF.

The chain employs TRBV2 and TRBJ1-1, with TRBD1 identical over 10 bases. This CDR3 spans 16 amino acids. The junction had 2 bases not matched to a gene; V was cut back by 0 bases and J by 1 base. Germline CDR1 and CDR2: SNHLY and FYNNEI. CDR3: CASSEAGTGENTEAFF. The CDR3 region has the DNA TGTGCCAGCAGTGAAGCGGGGACAGGGGAGAACACTGAAGCTTTCTTT.

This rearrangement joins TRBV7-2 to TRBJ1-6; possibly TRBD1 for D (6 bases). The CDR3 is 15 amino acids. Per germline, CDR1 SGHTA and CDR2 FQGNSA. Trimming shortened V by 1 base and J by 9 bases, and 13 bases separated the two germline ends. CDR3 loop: CASSLEGQLISPLHF. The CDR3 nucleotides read TGTGCCAGCAGCTTAGAAGGACAGTTGATTTCACCCCTCCACTTT. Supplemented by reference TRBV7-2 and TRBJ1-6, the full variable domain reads GAGVSQSPSNKVTEKGKDVELRCDPISGHTALYWYRQSLGQGLEFLIYFQGNSAPDKSGLPSDRFSAERTGGSVSTLTIQRTQQEDSAVYLCASSLEGQLISPLHFGNGTRLTVT.

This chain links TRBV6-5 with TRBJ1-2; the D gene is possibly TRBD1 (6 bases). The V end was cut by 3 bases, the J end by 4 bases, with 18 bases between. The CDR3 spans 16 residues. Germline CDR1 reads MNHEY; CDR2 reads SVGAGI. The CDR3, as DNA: TGTGCCAGCAGTTATAGCTACGGAGGACAGCCCTATGGCTACACCTTC. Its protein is CASSYSYGGQPYGYTF.

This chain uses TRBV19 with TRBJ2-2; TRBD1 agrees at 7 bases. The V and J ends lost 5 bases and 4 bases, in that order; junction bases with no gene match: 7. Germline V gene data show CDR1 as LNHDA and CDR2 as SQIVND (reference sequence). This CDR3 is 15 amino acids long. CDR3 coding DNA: TGTGCCAGTAGTCTTGACAGGGCTGGCACCGGGGAGCTGTTTTTT. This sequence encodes CASSLDRAGTGELFF.

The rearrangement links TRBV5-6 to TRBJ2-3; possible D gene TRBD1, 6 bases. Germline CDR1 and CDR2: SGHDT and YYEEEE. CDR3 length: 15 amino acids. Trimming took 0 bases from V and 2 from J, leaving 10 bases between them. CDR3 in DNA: TGTGCCAGCAGCTTGGGGGGGCAGATCACAGATACGCAGTATTTT. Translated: CASSLGGQITDTQYF.

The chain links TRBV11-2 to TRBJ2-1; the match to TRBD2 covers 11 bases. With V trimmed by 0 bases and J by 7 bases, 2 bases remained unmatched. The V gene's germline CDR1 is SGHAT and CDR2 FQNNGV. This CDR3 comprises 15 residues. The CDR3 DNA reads TGTGCCAGCAGCTTAGATCGGACTAGCGGGAATGAGCAGTTCTTC. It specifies CASSLDRTSGNEQFF.

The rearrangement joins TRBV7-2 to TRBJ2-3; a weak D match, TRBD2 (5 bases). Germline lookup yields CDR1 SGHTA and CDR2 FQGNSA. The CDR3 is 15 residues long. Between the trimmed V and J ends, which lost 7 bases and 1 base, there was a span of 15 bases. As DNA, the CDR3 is TGTGCCAGCAATTTGGCGGGTGTGGGCACAGATACGCAGTATTTT. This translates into CASNLAGVGTDTQYF.

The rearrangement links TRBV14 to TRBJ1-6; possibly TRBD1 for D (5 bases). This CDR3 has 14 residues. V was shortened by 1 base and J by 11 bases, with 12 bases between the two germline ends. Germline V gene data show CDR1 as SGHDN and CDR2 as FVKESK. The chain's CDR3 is CASSQVVGEAPLHF. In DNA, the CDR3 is TGTGCCAGCAGCCAAGTCGTAGGGGAGGCACCCCTCCACTTT.

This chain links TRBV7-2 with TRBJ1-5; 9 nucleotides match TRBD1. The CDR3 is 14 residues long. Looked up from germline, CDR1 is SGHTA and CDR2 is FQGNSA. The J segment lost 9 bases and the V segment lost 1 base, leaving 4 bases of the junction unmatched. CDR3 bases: TGTGCCAGCAGCTTAGGCCCGGGACAGGGGCCCCAGCATTTT. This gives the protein CASSLGPGQGPQHF.

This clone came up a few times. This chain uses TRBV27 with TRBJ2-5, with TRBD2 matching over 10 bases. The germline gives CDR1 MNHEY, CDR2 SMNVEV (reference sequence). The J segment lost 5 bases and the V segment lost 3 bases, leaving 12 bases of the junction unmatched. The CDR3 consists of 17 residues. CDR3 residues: CASSFRGSGGAGETQYF. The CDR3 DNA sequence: TGTGCCAGCAGTTTTCGTGGCAGCGGGGGGGCGGGGGAGACCCAGTACTTC.

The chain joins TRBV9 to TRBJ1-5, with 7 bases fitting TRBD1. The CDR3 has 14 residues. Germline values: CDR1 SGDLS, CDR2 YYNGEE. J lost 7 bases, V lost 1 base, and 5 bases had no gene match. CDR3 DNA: TGTGCCAGCAGCGTACGGCCAGGGGGGCAGCCCCAGCATTTT. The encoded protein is CASSVRPGGQPQHF.

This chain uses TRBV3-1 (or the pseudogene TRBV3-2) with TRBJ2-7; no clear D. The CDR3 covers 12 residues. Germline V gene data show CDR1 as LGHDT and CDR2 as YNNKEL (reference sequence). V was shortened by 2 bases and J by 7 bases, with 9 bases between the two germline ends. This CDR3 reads CASSQSPREQYF. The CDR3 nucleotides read TGTGCCAGCAGCCAATCCCCTAGGGAGCAGTACTTC.

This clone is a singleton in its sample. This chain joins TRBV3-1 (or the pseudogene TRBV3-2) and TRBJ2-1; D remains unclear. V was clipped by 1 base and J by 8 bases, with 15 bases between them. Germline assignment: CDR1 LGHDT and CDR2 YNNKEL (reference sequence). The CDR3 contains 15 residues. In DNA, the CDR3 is TGTGCCAGCAGCCAAGCTTTACCACAGAGCCATGAGCAGTTCTTC. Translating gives CASSQALPQSHEQFF.

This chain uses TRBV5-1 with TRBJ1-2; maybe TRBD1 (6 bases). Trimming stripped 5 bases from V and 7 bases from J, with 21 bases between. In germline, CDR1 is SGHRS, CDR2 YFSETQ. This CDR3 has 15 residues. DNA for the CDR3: TGCGCCAGCAGATTGACTGGGGGCTCTCGCTCTGGCTACACCTTC. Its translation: CASRLTGGSRSGYTF.

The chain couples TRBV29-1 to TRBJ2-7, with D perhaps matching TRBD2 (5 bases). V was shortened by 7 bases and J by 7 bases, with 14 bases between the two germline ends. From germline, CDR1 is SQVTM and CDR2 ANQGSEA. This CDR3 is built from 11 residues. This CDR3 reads CSARRGSEQYF. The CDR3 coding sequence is TGCAGCGCTCGACGGGGTTCTGAGCAGTACTTC.

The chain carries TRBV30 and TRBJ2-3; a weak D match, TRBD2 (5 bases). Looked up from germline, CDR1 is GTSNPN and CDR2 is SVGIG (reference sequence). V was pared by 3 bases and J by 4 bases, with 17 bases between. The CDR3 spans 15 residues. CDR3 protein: CAWRAFTSAADTQYF. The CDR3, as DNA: TGTGCCTGGAGGGCCTTTACTAGTGCCGCAGATACGCAGTATTTT.

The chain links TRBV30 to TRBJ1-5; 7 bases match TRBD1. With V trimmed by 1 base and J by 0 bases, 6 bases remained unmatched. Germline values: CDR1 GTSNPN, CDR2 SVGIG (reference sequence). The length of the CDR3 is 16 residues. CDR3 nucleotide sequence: TGTGCCTGGAGTGGCCCGGACAGGCCTAGCAATCAGCCCCAGCATTTT. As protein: CAWSGPDRPSNQPQHF.

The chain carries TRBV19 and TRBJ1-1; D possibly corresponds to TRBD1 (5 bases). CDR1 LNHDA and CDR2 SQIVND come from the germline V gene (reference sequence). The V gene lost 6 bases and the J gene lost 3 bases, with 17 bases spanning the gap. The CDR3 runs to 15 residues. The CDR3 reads CASSTYEAGDTEAFF. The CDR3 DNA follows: TGTGCCAGTAGCACCTATGAGGCGGGGGACACTGAAGCTTTCTTT.